Below, 27 T cell receptor beta chains from the same sample are listed, as sequenced in a study of blood T cell repertoires in COVID-19. Clones were read by immunoSEQ multiplex PCR, and TCRdb kept only the in-frame ones, dropping some. Seen here are hundreds of thousands of clones, around nine tenths observed once, and the top ten hold under 7.5%. The sequenced sample consisted of peripheral blood. The source is a man aged 55 to 70 who had recovered from COVID-19.

The chain combines TRBV7-2 with TRBJ1-5; D gene unclear. Between the trimmed V and J ends, which lost 3 bases and 4 bases, there was a span of 7 bases. Germline loops: CDR1 SGHTA, CDR2 FQGNSA. This CDR3 has 13 residues. Written as DNA, the CDR3 is TGTGCCAGCAGCTTTGGCGGGAATCAGCCCCAGCATTTT. It codes for CASSFGGNQPQHF.

The chain has TRBV28 and TRBJ1-5, with D possibly being TRBD1 (5 bases). The CDR3 has 15 amino acids. The V end lost 3 bases, the J end lost 1 base, and 10 bases lay between the germline ends. Germline V gene sequence: CDR1 MDHEN, CDR2 SYDVKM. CDR3: CASSFTRVSNQPQHF. The CDR3 DNA reads TGTGCCAGCAGTTTTACCAGGGTGAGCAATCAGCCCCAGCATTTT.

V gene TRBV21-1 combines with J gene TRBJ2-4; the table assigns TRBD1, which was not confirmed against the DNA. TRBV21-1 is tagged as a pseudogene. The CDR3 length is 17 residues. CDR3 DNA: TGTGCCAGCAGCCAAAGGGGTGGCCCTCTAGCCAAAAACATTCAGTACTTC. Protein product: CASSQRGGPLAKNIQYF.

J is TRBJ1-3 and V is TRBV11-2; 7 nucleotides match TRBD1. V lost 5 bases to trimming and J lost 2 bases; unmatched junction nucleotides: 6. This CDR3 contains 15 residues. Germline loops: CDR1 SGHAT, CDR2 FQNNGV. The CDR3 DNA follows: TGTGCCAGCAGCCCGACGACAGGGCCTGGAAACACCATATATTTT. Its protein product is CASSPTTGPGNTIYF.

This clone is a singleton in its sample. This chain connects TRBV9 to TRBJ2-1; D may be TRBD1 (7 bases). Trimming took off 4 bases at V and 1 base at J, with 15 bases between the two ends. Per germline, CDR1 SGDLS and CDR2 YYNGEE. The CDR3 runs 16 residues. The CDR3 coding sequence is TGTGCCAGCAGCCCAGGGGGGACCTTATCCTACAATGAGCAGTTCTTC. It specifies CASSPGGTLSYNEQFF.

The rearrangement links TRBV28 to TRBJ2-7; D unclear. Trimming removed 7 bases from V and 6 bases from J, with 19 bases in between. The length of the CDR3 is 14 residues. Germline V gene lookup returns CDR1 MDHEN and CDR2 SYDVKM. Here the CDR3 DNA reads TGTGCCAGCACAAGTTCGGGTAGCTCTTCCGAGCAGTACTTC. Amino acid sequence: CASTSSGSSSEQYF.

This clone has only one observation. CDR3 bases: TGTGCCAGCAGTTTTTACAAAACACAAGAGACCCAGTACTTC. As protein: CASSFYKTQETQYF. The V and J genes are TRBV28 and TRBJ2-5; unclear D gene. The CDR3 runs to 14 residues. The V gene's germline CDR1 is MDHEN and CDR2 SYDVKM. Trimming removed 3 bases at V and 2 bases at J, with 10 bases between.

The rearrangement links TRBV18 to TRBJ2-2, with 9 positions matching TRBD1. CDR1 is KGHSH, CDR2 LQKENI, per germline. The V and J ends lost 3 bases and 5 bases, in that order; junction bases with no gene match: 4. The CDR3 totals 15 residues. CDR3 DNA: TGTGCCAGCTCACCTGGGACAGGGCAGACCGGGGAGCTGTTTTTT. This encodes CASSPGTGQTGELFF.

V gene TRBV5-1 combines with J gene TRBJ1-4, with D tentatively TRBD1 (6 bases). V gave up 5 bases and J gave up 8 bases, with 13 bases separating them. Germline CDR1 and CDR2: SGHRS and YFSETQ. CDR3 length: 13 residues. CDR3 DNA: TGCGCCAGCAGTTCGGACAGACGGGAAAAACTGTTTTTT. This sequence encodes CASSSDRREKLFF.

A single count supports this clone. This sequence joins TRBV27 and TRBJ1-2, with 9 bases aligning to TRBD1. Germline V gene lookup returns CDR1 MNHEY and CDR2 SMNVEV (reference sequence). The CDR3 is made up of 14 amino acids. V lost 5 bases, J lost 5 bases, and 6 bases stayed unmatched. In nucleotides, the CDR3 is TGTGCCAGCAGTATCGGACAGGGGAGATATGGCTACACCTTC. Residues: CASSIGQGRYGYTF.

This chain joins TRBV30 and TRBJ1-1; D is unclear. V was shortened by 0 bases and J by 1 base, with 12 bases between the two germline ends. Germline assignment: CDR1 GTSNPN and CDR2 SVGIG (reference sequence). The CDR3 covers 15 residues. The CDR3 nucleotides are TGTGCCTGGAGTGTACCTGGGCACTCGAACACTGAAGCTTTCTTT. Protein: CAWSVPGHSNTEAFF.

The genes are TRBV27 and TRBJ2-1, with TRBD1 identical over 9 bases. The CDR3 runs 15 residues. Germline-derived CDR1 and CDR2 are MNHEY and SMNVEV (reference sequence). V lost 6 bases to trimming and J lost 0 bases; unmatched junction nucleotides: 3. DNA of the CDR3: TGTGCCAGCAGCGACAGGGGGAGCTCCTACAATGAGCAGTTCTTC. Amino acid sequence: CASSDRGSSYNEQFF.

The chain carries TRBV19 and TRBJ1-1, with 7 bases matching TRBD1. The CDR3 is made up of 14 amino acids. From germline, CDR1 is LNHDA and CDR2 SQIVND (reference sequence). V lost 10 bases, J lost 2 bases, and 10 bases stayed unmatched. The CDR3 sequence is CATTRRDSNTEAFF. As DNA, the CDR3 is TGTGCCACTACACGACGGGACAGTAACACTGAAGCTTTCTTT.

The chain has TRBV19 and TRBJ1-1, with 9 bases identical to TRBD1. The CDR3 is 15 residues long. V gave up 8 bases and J gave up 0 bases; unmatched junction bases: 7. Germline assignment: CDR1 LNHDA and CDR2 SQIVND (reference sequence). The CDR3 loop is CASFRTGAVNTEAFF. The DNA of the CDR3 is TGTGCCAGTTTTAGGACAGGGGCGGTGAACACTGAAGCTTTCTTT.

This rearrangement joins TRBV5-1 to TRBJ2-2; 8 bases match TRBD2. V lost 0 bases, J lost 1 base, and 2 bases stayed unmatched. CDR1 and CDR2 from the germline V gene are SGHRS and YFSETQ. This CDR3 comprises 16 residues. The CDR3 DNA is TGCGCCAGCAGCTTGGCCCTAGCGGGGAACACCGGGGAGCTGTTTTTT. It translates to CASSLALAGNTGELFF.

The rearrangement joins TRBV4-2 to TRBJ1-1; 7 positions match TRBD1. The CDR3 has 18 amino acids. The junction had 11 bases not matched to a gene; V was cut back by 0 bases and J by 1 base. Per germline, CDR1 LGHNA and CDR2 YNFKEQ. CDR3 residues: CASSQDPTPTGENTEAFF. DNA for the CDR3: TGTGCCAGCAGCCAAGATCCCACCCCCACAGGGGAGAACACTGAAGCTTTCTTT.

The genes are TRBV19 and TRBJ1-5; no firm D call. This CDR3 is built from 14 residues. Deletions cut 4 bases from V and 2 bases from J, with 9 bases between. Per germline, CDR1 LNHDA and CDR2 SQIVND (reference sequence). The DNA for the CDR3 is TGTGCCAGTAGTAACGAGGCAGGCAATCAGCCCCAGCATTTT. It codes for CASSNEAGNQPQHF.

V is TRBV15 and J is TRBJ2-7; maybe TRBD1 (5 bases). Germline loops: CDR1 LNHNV, CDR2 YYDKDF (reference sequence). The CDR3 has 13 residues. Trimming shortened V by 3 bases and J by 2 bases, and 8 bases separated the two germline ends. In DNA, the CDR3 is TGTGCCACCAGCAGTTTACAGGCCTACGAGCAGTACTTC. Amino acid sequence: CATSSLQAYEQYF. The complete variable domain, with remaining parts taken from reference TRBV15 and TRBJ2-7, reads DAMVIQNPRYQVTQFGKPVTLSCSQTLNHNVMYWYQQKSSQAPKLLFHYYDKDFNNEADTPDNFQSRRPNTSFCFLDIRSPGLGDTAMYLCATSSLQAYEQYFGPGTRLTVT.

This rearrangement joins TRBV6-5 to TRBJ2-2; D possibly corresponds to TRBD1 (6 bases). The germline gives CDR1 MNHEY, CDR2 SVGAGI. The CDR3 contains 15 residues. Trimming removed 8 bases at V and 0 bases at J, with 13 bases between. The CDR3 bases are TGTGCCAGCGGGGACAAAGTCGCGAACACCGGGGAGCTGTTTTTT. Amino acid sequence: CASGDKVANTGELFF.

The rearrangement links TRBV2 to TRBJ2-7; perhaps TRBD1 as D (5 bases). V lost 4 bases and J lost 1, with 8 bases in between. The CDR3 covers 13 residues. CDR1 is SNHLY, CDR2 FYNNEI, per germline. The CDR3 nucleotides are TGTGCCAGCAGTGCGGACAAATCCTACGAGCAGTACTTC. Its translation: CASSADKSYEQYF.

The genes are TRBV5-1 and TRBJ2-7, with 9 positions matching TRBD2. The trim removed 0 bases at V and 4 bases at J, leaving 5 bases unmatched. Germline values: CDR1 SGHRS, CDR2 YFSETQ. The CDR3 runs 15 residues. CDR3 residues: CASSLVASGVYEQYF. The DNA for the CDR3 is TGCGCCAGCAGCTTGGTGGCTAGCGGGGTGTACGAGCAGTACTTC.

The rearrangement joins TRBV7-2 to TRBJ2-1; TRBD2 matches 8 bases. This CDR3 is built from 16 residues. V was clipped by 2 bases and J by 2 bases; unmatched bases: 5. From germline, CDR1 is SGHTA and CDR2 FQGNSA. The DNA for the CDR3 is TGTGCCAGCAGCTTATCCTCAGCGGGAGCCTACAATGAGCAGTTCTTC. It codes for CASSLSSAGAYNEQFF.

In this sample, this clone turned up a few times. This chain uses TRBV3-1 (or the pseudogene TRBV3-2) with TRBJ1-3; D uncertain. Germline V lookup: CDR1 LGHDT, CDR2 YNNKEL (reference sequence). The V end lost 1 base, the J end lost 0 bases, and 4 bases lay between the germline ends. This CDR3 contains 14 residues. The CDR3 spells CASSQGDSGNTIYF. The CDR3 DNA reads TGTGCCAGCAGCCAAGGAGACTCTGGAAACACCATATATTTT.

Comment on this clone: A read error may account for a junction end that differs from germline. This chain connects TRBV24-1 to TRBJ2-1; TRBD1 matches at 12 bases. This CDR3 comprises 13 residues. The germline CDR1 and CDR2 sequences are KGHDR and SFDVKD. In DNA form, the CDR3 reads TGTGCCACTAGCGGGACAGGGGGCTTGAGTTGGGTCTTC. Protein product: CATSGTGGLSWVF.

The chain employs TRBV18 and TRBJ2-3, with unresolved D. V gave up 1 base and J gave up 1 base, with 6 bases separating them. CDR3 length equals 14 residues. Germline assignment: CDR1 KGHSH and CDR2 LQKENI. The CDR3 region is CASSPLSGTDTQYF. CDR3 sequence (DNA): TGTGCCAGCTCACCACTGTCCGGCACAGATACGCAGTATTTT.

The V gene is TRBV24-1, the J gene TRBJ2-2; maybe TRBD2 (5 bases). The V end was cut by 1 base, the J end by 1 base, with 6 bases between. The CDR3 sequence is 15 residues long. Germline CDR1 is KGHDR and CDR2 is SFDVKD. The CDR3 region has the DNA TGTGCCACCAGTGATTTTGGAGGGAACACCGGGGAGCTGTTTTTT. It codes for CATSDFGGNTGELFF.

V gene TRBV7-3 combines with J gene TRBJ2-7; TRBD1 matches at 9 bases. V shed 4 bases and J 5 bases; nucleotides not matched to a gene: 12. Germline V gene data show CDR1 as SGHTA and CDR2 as FQGTGA. The CDR3 sequence is 16 residues long. CDR3: CASSSPGTGKRNEQYF. The CDR3 DNA reads TGTGCCAGCAGCTCCCCCGGGACAGGGAAGAGGAACGAGCAGTACTTC.